The clone carrying this T cell receptor beta chain was detected only a few times. Its specificity is not known. V was trimmed by 2 bases and J by 1 base, leaving 11 bases between them. The germline CDR1 and CDR2 sequences are MNHEY and SMNVEV (reference sequence). The CDR3 totals 16 residues. This entry belongs to a study of regulatory T cells in long-lasting Graves disease. Study results and limitations: With a few thousand shared public clonotypes, persistent patients exceeded new patients, who shared 950 to 1,000.

The sample's time point: persistent/refractory GD, antithyroid drugs over 5 years with positive TRAb. The TCR library was prepared using RNA isolated from PBMCs. TCR beta libraries were built with iRepertoire HTBI primers and Arm-PCR of CDR3 regions. A single record per CDR3 protein comes from TCRdb applying MiXCR to the multiplex PCR reads. The data contain about 340,000 distinct CDR3 sequences, about 20% of them seen just once; the ten biggest clones take up 25% to 35%. This receptor was identified in a female donor with Graves disease. This sequence joins TRBV27 and TRBJ2-2, with unresolved D. This material consisted of peripheral blood mononuclear cells (PBMCs), taken when the disease was refractory, from a patient treated with antithyroid drugs. CDR3 sequence reads: CASSLRRGKNTGELFF. CDR3 nucleotide sequence: TGTGCCAGCAGTTTAAGGCGTGGCAAGAACACCGGGGAGCTGTTTTTT.